What follows is one T cell receptor (beta chain) and its context. The source of the sample is a study of blood T cell repertoires in COVID-19. Study members were between about 18 and 95 years old and lived in around 24 US regions. The V segment lost 3 bases and the J segment 3 bases; nucleotides outside the gene matches: 5. Germline values: CDR1 DFQATT, CDR2 SNEGSKA (reference sequence). CDR3 length: 15 residues. Only in-frame clones appear in the TCRdb table, and some are missing; sequencing was by immunoSEQ multiplex PCR. The sample contains approximately 380,000 clones, about 89% of which appear only once.

The genes are TRBV20-1 and TRBJ1-5, with TRBD1 identical over 10 bases. Sequencing was performed on PBMCs or T cells enriched from blood (not recorded which). The TCR was taken from a woman in her thirties or forties who had been exposed to COVID-19. The CDR3: CSASKGQGDNQPQHF. CDR3 DNA sequence: TGCAGTGCTAGTAAAGGACAGGGGGACAATCAGCCCCAGCATTTT.